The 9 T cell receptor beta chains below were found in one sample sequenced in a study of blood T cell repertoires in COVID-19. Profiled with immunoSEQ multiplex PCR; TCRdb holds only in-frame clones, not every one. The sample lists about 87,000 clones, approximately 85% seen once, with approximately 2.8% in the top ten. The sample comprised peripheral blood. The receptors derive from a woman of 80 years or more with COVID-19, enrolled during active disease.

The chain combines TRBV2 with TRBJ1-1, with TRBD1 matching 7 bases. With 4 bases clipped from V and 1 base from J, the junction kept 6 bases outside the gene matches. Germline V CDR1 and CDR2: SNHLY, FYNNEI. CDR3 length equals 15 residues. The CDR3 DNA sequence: TGTGCCAGCAGTGCCTGGACAGGAGCGAACACTGAAGCTTTCTTT. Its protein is CASSAWTGANTEAFF. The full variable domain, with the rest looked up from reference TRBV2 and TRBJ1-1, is EPEVTQTPSHQVTQMGQEVILRCVPISNHLYFYWYRQILGQKVEFLVSFYNNEISEKSEIFDDQFSVERPDGSNFTLKIRSTKLEDSAMYFCASSAWTGANTEAFFGQGTRLTVV.

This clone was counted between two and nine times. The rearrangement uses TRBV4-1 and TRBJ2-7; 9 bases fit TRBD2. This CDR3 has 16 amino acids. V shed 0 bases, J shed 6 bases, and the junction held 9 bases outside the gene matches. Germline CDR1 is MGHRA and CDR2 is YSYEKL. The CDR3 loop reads CASSQDRLAGVGEQYF. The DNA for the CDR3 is TGCGCCAGCAGCCAAGATAGATTAGCGGGAGTGGGCGAGCAGTACTTC.

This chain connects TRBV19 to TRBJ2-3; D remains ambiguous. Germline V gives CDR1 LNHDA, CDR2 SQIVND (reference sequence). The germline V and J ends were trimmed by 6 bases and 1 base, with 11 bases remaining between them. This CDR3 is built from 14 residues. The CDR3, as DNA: TGTGCCAGTAGCTTACCAAGCCGCACAGATACGCAGTATTTT. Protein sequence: CASSLPSRTDTQYF.

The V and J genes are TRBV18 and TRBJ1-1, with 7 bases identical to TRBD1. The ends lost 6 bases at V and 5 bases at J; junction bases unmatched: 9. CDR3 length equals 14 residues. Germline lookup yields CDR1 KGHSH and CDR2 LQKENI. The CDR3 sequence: CASSPQTGPTEAFF. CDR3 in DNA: TGTGCCAGCTCCCCCCAGACAGGGCCGACTGAAGCTTTCTTT. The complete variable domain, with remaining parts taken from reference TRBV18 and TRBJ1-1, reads NAGVMQNPRHLVRRRGQEARLRCSPMKGHSHVYWYRQLPEEGLKFMVYLQKENIIDESGMPKERFSAEFPKEGPSILRIQQVVRGDSAAYFCASSPQTGPTEAFFGQGTRLTVV.

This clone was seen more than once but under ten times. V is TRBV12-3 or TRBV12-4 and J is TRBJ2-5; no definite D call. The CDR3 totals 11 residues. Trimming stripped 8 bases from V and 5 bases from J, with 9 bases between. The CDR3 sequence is CASRLRETQYF. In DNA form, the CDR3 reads TGTGCCAGCCGCCTGAGGGAGACCCAGTACTTC.

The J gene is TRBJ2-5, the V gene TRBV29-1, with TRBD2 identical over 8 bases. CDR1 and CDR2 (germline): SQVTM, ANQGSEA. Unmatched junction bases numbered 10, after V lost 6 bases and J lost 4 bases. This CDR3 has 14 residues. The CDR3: CSVSPGTSGETQYF. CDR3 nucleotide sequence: TGCAGCGTCAGTCCCGGGACTAGTGGAGAGACCCAGTACTTC.

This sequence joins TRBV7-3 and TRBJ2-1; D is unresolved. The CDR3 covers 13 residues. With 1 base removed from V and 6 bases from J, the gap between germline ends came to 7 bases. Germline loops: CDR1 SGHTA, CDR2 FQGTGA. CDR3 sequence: CASSLKWPNEQFF. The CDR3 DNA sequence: TGTGCCAGCAGCTTAAAGTGGCCCAATGAGCAGTTCTTC.

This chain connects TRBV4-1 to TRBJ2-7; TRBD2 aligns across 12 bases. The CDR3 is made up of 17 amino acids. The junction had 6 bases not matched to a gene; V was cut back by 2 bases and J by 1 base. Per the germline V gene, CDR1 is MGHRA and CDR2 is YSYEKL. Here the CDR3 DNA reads TGCGCCAGCAGCCAATCCTCAGGACTAGCGGGGTCCTACGAGCAGTACTTC. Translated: CASSQSSGLAGSYEQYF.

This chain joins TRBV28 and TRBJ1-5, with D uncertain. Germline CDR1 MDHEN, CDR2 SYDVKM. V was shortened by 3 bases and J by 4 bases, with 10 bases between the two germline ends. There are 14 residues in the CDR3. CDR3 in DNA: TGTGCCAGCAGTTTGGGAGGGCCGAATCAGCCCCAGCATTTT. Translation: CASSLGGPNQPQHF.